This entry lists 23 T cell receptor beta chains sequenced from one sample in a study of shared clonotypes between healthy human individuals. Only in-frame clones appear in the TCRdb table, and some are missing; sequencing was by immunoSEQ multiplex PCR. The table shows 2.3 million or so clones, with approximately 95% occurring only once. The sequenced sample was naive CD4+ T cells from PBMCs. The subset was: CD45RA+ positively selected. The source is a man aged 18 to 30 in good health. Some clones in this sample may be carry-over from other donors' samples.

This chain connects TRBV11-2 to TRBJ1-1; 8 bases are a match to TRBD1. J was trimmed by 4 bases and V by 3 bases; bases with no gene match: 1. CDR1 and CDR2 from the germline V gene are SGHAT and FQNNGV. This CDR3 spans 13 amino acids. CDR3 in amino acids: CASSFDRGTEAFF. The CDR3 bases are TGTGCCAGCAGCTTCGACAGGGGCACTGAAGCTTTCTTT.

This rearrangement joins TRBV28 to TRBJ2-7; D unresolved. Looked up from germline, CDR1 is MDHEN and CDR2 is SYDVKM. Trimming removed 3 bases at V and 3 bases at J, with 12 bases between. The length of the CDR3 is 14 residues. This chain's CDR3 is CASSLIGVVYEQYF. CDR3 sequence (DNA): TGTGCCAGCAGTTTGATTGGTGTAGTCTACGAGCAGTACTTC.

The chain joins TRBV28 to TRBJ2-5; a possible D gene is TRBD2 (7 bases). Trimming removed 7 bases at V and 2 bases at J, with 17 bases between. The CDR3 runs to 15 residues. Germline CDR1 reads MDHEN; CDR2 reads SYDVKM. The CDR3 DNA sequence: TGTGCCAGCAAATCCGGGGGGCCGGAGCAAGAGACCCAGTACTTC. Its protein product is CASKSGGPEQETQYF. The variable domain in full, with the rest retrieved from reference TRBV28 and TRBJ2-5, is DVKVTQSSRYLVKRTGEKVFLECVQDMDHENMFWYRQDPGLGLRLIYFSYDVKMKEKGDIPEGYSVSREKKERFSLILESASTNQTSMYLCASKSGGPEQETQYFGPGTRLLVL.

The rearrangement uses TRBV28 and TRBJ2-7; a possible D gene is TRBD1 (6 bases). The CDR3 runs to 12 residues. Germline CDR1 MDHEN, CDR2 SYDVKM. Trimming took off 6 bases at V and 2 bases at J, with 8 bases between the two ends. The DNA of the CDR3 is TGTGCCAGCAGACAGGGAACCTACGAGCAGTACTTC. This sequence encodes CASRQGTYEQYF. Combining the CDR3 with reference TRBV28 and TRBJ2-7 gives the whole variable domain DVKVTQSSRYLVKRTGEKVFLECVQDMDHENMFWYRQDPGLGLRLIYFSYDVKMKEKGDIPEGYSVSREKKERFSLILESASTNQTSMYLCASRQGTYEQYFGPGTRLTVT.

This chain links TRBV27 with TRBJ1-1; D is unresolved. V dropped 7 bases and J dropped 4 bases, with 16 bases sitting between them. Germline CDR1 reads MNHEY; CDR2 reads SMNVEV (reference sequence). This CDR3 spans 14 amino acids. The CDR3 region is CASTTHSPGTEAFF. As DNA, the CDR3 is TGTGCCAGCACAACCCACAGCCCGGGCACTGAAGCTTTCTTT.

V and J are TRBV18 and TRBJ2-2; 9 bases map to TRBD2. The CDR3 sequence is 17 residues long. J was trimmed by 4 bases and V by 6 bases; bases with no gene match: 12. The germline CDR1 and CDR2 sequences are KGHSH and LQKENI. The CDR3 loop reads CASSESFLAGFTGELFF. Written as DNA, the CDR3 is TGTGCCAGCTCGGAAAGTTTTCTAGCGGGATTCACCGGGGAGCTGTTTTTT.

This chain uses TRBV15 with TRBJ2-3; D is possibly TRBD2 (6 bases). Per the germline V gene, CDR1 is LNHNV and CDR2 is YYDKDF (reference sequence). CDR3 length: 14 amino acids. Deletions cut 0 bases from V and 11 bases from J, with 15 bases between. The CDR3 is CATSRDLEGGGQYF. CDR3 coding DNA: TGTGCCACCAGCAGAGATCTTGAGGGAGGAGGGCAGTATTTT.

As to this clone: The same CDR3 is also encoded by other DNA sequences in this sample. This sequence joins TRBV7-7 and TRBJ2-7; a weak D match, TRBD1 (5 bases). This CDR3 region has 14 residues. Trimming took off 1 base at V and 0 bases at J, with 7 bases between the two ends. CDR1 and CDR2 (germline): SSHAT, FNYEAQ (reference sequence). CDR3: CASSLDRFSYEQYF. Here the CDR3 DNA reads TGTGCCAGCAGCTTAGACAGGTTCTCCTACGAGCAGTACTTC.

V is TRBV18 and J is TRBJ1-2, with 7 nucleotides matching TRBD1. J was trimmed by 3 bases and V by 2 bases; bases with no gene match: 9. Germline assignment: CDR1 KGHSH and CDR2 LQKENI. CDR3 length: 16 residues. CDR3: CASSPSYRGPDYGYTF. The CDR3 DNA sequence: TGTGCCAGCTCACCAAGTTACAGGGGCCCAGACTATGGCTACACCTTC.

This rearrangement joins TRBV5-6 to TRBJ2-6, with 7 bases matching TRBD1. Germline CDR1 SGHDT, CDR2 YYEEEE. The CDR3 spans 17 residues. J lost 3 bases, V lost 4 bases, and 10 bases had no gene match. As DNA, the CDR3 is TGTGCCAGCAGCGGACTCCGGGACAGAGGTGGGGCCAACGTCCTGACTTTC. It codes for CASSGLRDRGGANVLTF.

The chain carries TRBV7-3 and TRBJ2-1, with D possibly being TRBD2 (5 bases). This CDR3 comprises 14 residues. The germline CDR1 and CDR2 sequences are SGHTA and FQGTGA. The V and J ends lost 1 base and 6 bases respectively, with 10 bases between them. CDR3 nucleotide sequence: TGTGCCAGCAGCTTAAATCAAGGAGGCAATGAGCAGTTCTTC. It specifies CASSLNQGGNEQFF.

The chain recombines TRBV5-1 with TRBJ2-1, with no clear D. The germline CDR1 and CDR2 sequences are SGHRS and YFSETQ. The CDR3 extends over 15 amino acids. Trimming took off 4 bases at V and 0 bases at J, with 11 bases between the two ends. The CDR3 DNA sequence: TGCGCCAGCAGCCCAGATAGCCCCTCCTACAATGAGCAGTTCTTC. Translated: CASSPDSPSYNEQFF.

The J gene is TRBJ2-7, the V gene TRBV18; D remains ambiguous. The germline CDR1 and CDR2 sequences are KGHSH and LQKENI. CDR3 length: 13 residues. Trimming shortened V by 8 bases and J by 3 bases, and 14 bases separated the two germline ends. The CDR3 DNA reads TGTGCCAGCCACGACCCCTTCCTCTACGAGCAGTACTTC. Its translation: CASHDPFLYEQYF.

This chain connects TRBV28 to TRBJ1-2, with D hard to call. Between the trimmed V and J ends, which lost 1 base and 7 bases, there was a span of 10 bases. The germline V gene has CDR1 MDHEN and CDR2 SYDVKM. CDR3 size: 13 residues. Written as DNA, the CDR3 is TGTGCCAGCAGTTTATTGAGGGAATCTGGCTACACCTTC. This gives the protein CASSLLRESGYTF.

The rearrangement uses TRBV5-6 and TRBJ1-1, with D maybe TRBD1 (5 bases). V was pared by 5 bases and J by 4 bases, with 12 bases between. Germline CDR1 reads SGHDT; CDR2 reads YYEEEE. The CDR3 covers 13 residues. The CDR3 region has the DNA TGTGCCAGCAGGCCTGGGGGAGGCACTGAAGCTTTCTTT. The encoded protein is CASRPGGGTEAFF. The full variable domain, its missing parts supplied by reference TRBV5-6 and TRBJ1-1, is DAGVTQSPTHLIKTRGQQVTLRCSPKSGHDTVSWYQQALGQGPQFIFQYYEEEERQRGNFPDRFSGHQFPNYSSELNVNALLLGDSALYLCASRPGGGTEAFFGQGTRLTVV.

Only one count was recorded for this clone. A far larger clone lies a single base away; this is likely a read error. The CDR3 loop reads CASREETQYF. The DNA for the CDR3 is TGTGCCAGCAGGGAAGAGACCCAGTACTTC. The chain carries TRBV6-6 and TRBJ2-5; D gene unclear. The V end was cut by 6 bases, the J end by 3 bases, with 2 bases between. Germline CDR1 is MNHNY and CDR2 is SVGAGI (reference sequence). CDR3 length equals 10 residues.

The rearrangement links TRBV5-6 to TRBJ1-5; D is undetermined. This CDR3 is 16 amino acids long. The V end lost 4 bases, the J end lost 1 base, and 15 bases lay between the germline ends. Per the germline V gene, CDR1 is SGHDT and CDR2 is YYEEEE. The CDR3 region has the DNA TGTGCCAGCAGCACTAGGACCCCTGTGAGCAATCAGCCCCAGCATTTT. This codes for CASSTRTPVSNQPQHF.

The genes are TRBV6-5 and TRBJ2-7, with D possibly matching TRBD2 (6 bases). V lost 6 bases, J lost 5 bases, and 17 bases lay in between. Germline CDR1 MNHEY, CDR2 SVGAGI. The CDR3 sequence is 14 residues long. The CDR3 reads CASSLIYGGDEQYF. The DNA of the CDR3 is TGTGCCAGCAGCCTCATTTATGGCGGGGACGAGCAGTACTTC.

The chain is built from TRBV5-6 and TRBJ1-5, with D possibly matching TRBD1 (5 bases). Germline V CDR1 and CDR2: SGHDT, YYEEEE. V gave up 2 bases and J gave up 0 bases, with 12 bases separating them. The CDR3 is 16 amino acids. The chain's CDR3 is CASSFWIGTSNQPQHF. In DNA form, the CDR3 reads TGTGCCAGCAGCTTTTGGATAGGGACTAGCAATCAGCCCCAGCATTTT.

The genes are TRBV2 and TRBJ2-2; D is ambiguous. V shed 9 bases and J shed 0 bases, with 14 bases lying between them. The germline CDR1 and CDR2 sequences are SNHLY and FYNNEI. This CDR3 comprises 15 residues. CDR3 coding DNA: TGTGCCAGTAATTACCGGGCCGCGAACACCGGGGAGCTGTTTTTT. This gives the protein CASNYRAANTGELFF. The full variable domain, in which reference TRBV2 and TRBJ2-2 provide the parts outside the CDR3, is EPEVTQTPSHQVTQMGQEVILRCVPISNHLYFYWYRQILGQKVEFLVSFYNNEISEKSEIFDDQFSVERPDGSNFTLKIRSTKLEDSAMYFCASNYRAANTGELFFGEGSRLTVL.

This clone appeared once. This chain links TRBV5-1 with TRBJ2-7; 11 nucleotides line up with TRBD2. This CDR3 has 16 residues. Germline values: CDR1 SGHRS, CDR2 YFSETQ. Losses at the gene ends were 3 bases for V and 5 bases for J; bases not matched to a gene: 10. CDR3 sequence: CASSWGLADLINEQYF. The CDR3, as DNA: TGCGCCAGCAGCTGGGGACTAGCGGACTTAATAAACGAGCAGTACTTC.

The chain employs TRBV11-1 and TRBJ1-4, with TRBD1 matching over 7 bases. Per the germline V gene, CDR1 is SGHAT and CDR2 is FQDESV (reference sequence). This CDR3 has 14 amino acids. V lost 5 bases to trimming and J lost 5 bases; unmatched junction nucleotides: 5. The chain's CDR3 is CASSADRVNEKLFF. The CDR3 DNA reads TGTGCCAGCAGCGCCGACAGGGTAAATGAAAAACTGTTTTTT.

V usage is TRBV7-2 and J usage is TRBJ2-3; D gene ambiguous. Deletions cut 0 bases from V and 2 bases from J, with 12 bases between. CDR3 length: 16 amino acids. Per germline, CDR1 SGHTA and CDR2 FQGNSA. CDR3 nucleotides: TGTGCCAGCAGCTTAGCCGGAATCGCCCACACAGATACGCAGTATTTT. It codes for CASSLAGIAHTDTQYF.